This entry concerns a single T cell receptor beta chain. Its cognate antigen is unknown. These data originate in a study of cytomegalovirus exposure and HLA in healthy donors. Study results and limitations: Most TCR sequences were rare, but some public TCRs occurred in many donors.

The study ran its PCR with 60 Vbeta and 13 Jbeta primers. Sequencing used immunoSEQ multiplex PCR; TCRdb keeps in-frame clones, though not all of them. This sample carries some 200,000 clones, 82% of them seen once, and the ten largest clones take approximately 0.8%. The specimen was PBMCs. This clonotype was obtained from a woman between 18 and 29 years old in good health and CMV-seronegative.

The CDR3: CASSFRGYEQYF. The CDR3 region has the DNA TGTGCCAGCAGCTTTCGAGGCTACGAGCAGTACTTC. J is TRBJ2-7 and V is TRBV7-2; D is ambiguous. The CDR3 runs 12 residues. V was cut by 3 bases and J by 3 bases, with 6 bases left in between. The germline V gene has CDR1 SGHTA and CDR2 FQGNSA. Complete variable domain (other parts from reference TRBV7-2 and TRBJ2-7): GAGVSQSPSNKVTEKGKDVELRCDPISGHTALYWYRQSLGQGLEFLIYFQGNSAPDKSGLPSDRFSAERTGGSVSTLTIQRTQQEDSAVYLCASSFRGYEQYFGPGTRLTVT.